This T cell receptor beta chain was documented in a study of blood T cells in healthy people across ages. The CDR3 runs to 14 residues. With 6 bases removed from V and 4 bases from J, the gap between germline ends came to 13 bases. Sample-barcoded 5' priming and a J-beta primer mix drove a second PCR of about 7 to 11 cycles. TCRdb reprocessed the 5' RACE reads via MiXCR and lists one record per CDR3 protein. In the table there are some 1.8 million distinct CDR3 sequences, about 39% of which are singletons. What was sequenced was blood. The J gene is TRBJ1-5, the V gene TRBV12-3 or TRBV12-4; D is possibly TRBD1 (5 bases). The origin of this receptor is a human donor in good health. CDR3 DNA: TGTGCCAGCAGCAGGGTGCGGGGGAATCAGCCCCAGCATTTT. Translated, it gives CASSRVRGNQPQHF.